The 29 T cell receptor beta chains below were found in one sample sequenced in a study of blood T cell repertoires in COVID-19. Method: immunoSEQ multiplex PCR; TCRdb's copy keeps in-frame clones and lacks some. In the table there are about 110,000 clones, about nine tenths of which are singletons. Material: peripheral blood. All receptors derive from a human donor in a cohort sampled during active COVID-19.

This clone was observed a few times. The chain carries TRBV2 and TRBJ2-6; weak D call: TRBD2 (6 bases). The CDR3 runs 15 residues. Germline lookup yields CDR1 SNHLY and CDR2 FYNNEI. Trimming shortened V by 7 bases and J by 0 bases, and 10 bases separated the two germline ends. The CDR3 sequence is CASKRTTSGANVLTF. For the CDR3, the DNA is TGTGCCAGCAAGAGGACTACCTCTGGGGCCAACGTCCTGACTTTC. Full variable domain (remainder filled in from reference TRBV2 and TRBJ2-6): EPEVTQTPSHQVTQMGQEVILRCVPISNHLYFYWYRQILGQKVEFLVSFYNNEISEKSEIFDDQFSVERPDGSNFTLKIRSTKLEDSAMYFCASKRTTSGANVLTFGAGSRLTVL.

V is TRBV5-6 and J is TRBJ2-3, with TRBD2 matching 11 bases. Trimming removed 0 bases from V and 2 bases from J; junction bases left unmatched: 8. Germline V CDR1 and CDR2: SGHDT, YYEEEE. This CDR3 comprises 18 residues. The CDR3, as DNA: TGTGCCAGCAGCTTGGAGACTAGCGGGGTGGGAACCACAGATACGCAGTATTTT. Protein product: CASSLETSGVGTTDTQYF.

The V gene is TRBV11-2, the J gene TRBJ2-5; 8 positions match TRBD2. The CDR3 is 15 amino acids. V was pared by 5 bases and J by 9 bases, with 14 bases of the junction left unmatched. The germline CDR1 and CDR2 sequences are SGHAT and FQNNGV. As DNA, the CDR3 is TGTGCCAGCAGCGATGGGGCTAGCGGGTTGATGGCCCAGTACTTC. It is translated as CASSDGASGLMAQYF.

J is TRBJ1-6 and V is TRBV9, with 7 bases matching TRBD1. The germline V gene has CDR1 SGDLS and CDR2 YYNGEE. The CDR3 is 16 amino acids. V dropped 3 bases and J dropped 10; count of bases not matched to a gene: 13. CDR3 DNA sequence: TGTGCCAGCAGCGAGGGGGCGCTCGGGGGCCAATCACCCCTCCACTTT. It encodes CASSEGALGGQSPLHF.

This chain joins TRBV6-1 and TRBJ2-7; D possibly corresponds to TRBD1 (5 bases). Trimming removed 2 bases at V and 6 bases at J, with 26 bases between. CDR3 length: 18 residues. Germline values: CDR1 MNHNS, CDR2 SASEGT. The DNA for the CDR3 is TGTGCCAGCAGTGAAACTCTGTCTATGTGGGCAGGGCCGATCGAGCAGTACTTC. Its protein product is CASSETLSMWAGPIEQYF.

This clone showed up just once. The chain links TRBV3-1 (or the pseudogene TRBV3-2) to TRBJ2-1; a weak D match, TRBD2 (5 bases). V was clipped by 3 bases and J by 5 bases, with 17 bases between them. CDR1 and CDR2 from the germline V gene are LGHDT and YNNKEL (reference sequence). The CDR3 length is 16 residues. The CDR3 protein is CASSHTRGLENNEQFF. The CDR3 DNA reads TGTGCCAGCAGCCATACTAGAGGGCTGGAAAACAATGAGCAGTTCTTC.

The chain recombines TRBV11-2 with TRBJ2-3, with unresolved D. The CDR3 has 12 residues. Trimming removed 8 bases at V and 4 bases at J, with 10 bases between. Germline loops: CDR1 SGHAT, CDR2 FQNNGV. The CDR3 region has the DNA TGTGCCAGCGTACTGCATGCAGATACGCAGTATTTT. This translates into CASVLHADTQYF.

The table lists this clone with a few counts. This chain joins TRBV4-2 and TRBJ2-7, with 8 positions matching TRBD1. The CDR3 consists of 15 residues. CDR1 and CDR2 (germline): LGHNA, YNFKEQ. Unmatched junction bases numbered 7, after V lost 4 bases and J lost 2 bases. CDR3 nucleotide sequence: TGTGCCAGCAGCCGACGATCGGGACAGGCCTACGAGCAGTACTTC. Amino acid sequence: CASSRRSGQAYEQYF.

J is TRBJ1-1 and V is TRBV7-9, with 7 bases that match TRBD1. CDR3 length equals 16 residues. Per germline, CDR1 SEHNR and CDR2 FQNEAQ (reference sequence). J was trimmed by 1 base and V by 6 bases; bases with no gene match: 11. The CDR3 protein is CASSAQGVPGNTEAFF. CDR3 DNA: TGTGCCAGCAGTGCTCAGGGGGTCCCCGGGAACACTGAAGCTTTCTTT.

The rearrangement links TRBV10-3 to TRBJ2-7; D is unresolved. Germline V gene data show CDR1 as ENHRY and CDR2 as SYGVKD. Trimming removed 3 bases from V and 5 bases from J, with 14 bases in between. The CDR3 runs to 14 residues. CDR3 in amino acids: CAISDHRSRDEQYF. CDR3 sequence (DNA): TGTGCCATCAGTGACCACCGGAGCCGGGACGAGCAGTACTTC.

The chain employs TRBV15 and TRBJ2-5, with 7 nucleotides matching TRBD1. J gave up 5 bases and V 1 base, and 7 bases lay outside the gene matches. The germline gives CDR1 LNHNV, CDR2 YYDKDF (reference sequence). The CDR3 sequence is 15 residues long. CDR3 coding DNA: TGTGCCACCAGCAGAGGGGAAGGGGGCGGTGAGACCCAGTACTTC. This encodes CATSRGEGGGETQYF.

In regard to this clone: Additional DNA sequences in this sample encode the identical CDR3. This rearrangement joins TRBV6-4 to TRBJ1-6, with 10 nucleotides matching TRBD1. Germline V CDR1 and CDR2: MRHNA, SNTAGT. The length of the CDR3 is 15 residues. The V gene end was trimmed by 0 bases and the J gene end by 7 bases; junction bases not matched to a gene: 0. CDR3: CASSDSTGGNSPLHF. CDR3 DNA sequence: TGTGCCAGCAGTGACTCGACAGGGGGCAATTCACCCCTCCACTTT.

The rearrangement links TRBV5-6 to TRBJ1-2; 10 bases fit TRBD1. The CDR3 length is 16 residues. Germline CDR1 and CDR2: SGHDT and YYEEEE. The trim removed 0 bases at V and 7 bases at J, leaving 9 bases unmatched. The CDR3 DNA sequence: TGTGCCAGCAGCTTGGCCCCCGGGACAGGGGCAGGTGGCTACACCTTC. Protein sequence: CASSLAPGTGAGGYTF.

The chain is built from TRBV3-1 (or the pseudogene TRBV3-2) and TRBJ1-2, with TRBD1 matching 9 bases. The CDR3 sequence is 14 residues long. Germline V gene lookup returns CDR1 LGHDT and CDR2 YNNKEL (reference sequence). V dropped 6 bases and J dropped 5; count of bases not matched to a gene: 7. For the CDR3, the DNA is TGTGCCAGCAGACAACAGGGGGCCTTATATGGCTACACCTTC. This gives the protein CASRQQGALYGYTF.

CDR3 sequence (DNA): TGTGCCACCGCTCGAGGGACTACAAGCTACGAGCAGTACTTC. It is translated as CATARGTTSYEQYF. The chain employs TRBV27 and TRBJ2-7; 7 nucleotides agree with TRBD2. After removal of 10 bases from V and 3 bases from J, the junction contained 12 bases not matched to a gene. Germline lookup yields CDR1 MNHEY and CDR2 SMNVEV (reference sequence). The CDR3 sequence is 14 residues long.

The chain has TRBV19 and TRBJ1-2; tentatively, D is TRBD1 (5 bases). The V gene's germline CDR1 is LNHDA and CDR2 SQIVND (reference sequence). The CDR3 contains 17 residues. The germline V and J ends were trimmed by 3 bases and 0 bases, with 17 bases remaining between them. CDR3 sequence: CASSIYPRSGTNYGYTF. The CDR3 DNA follows: TGTGCCAGTAGTATCTACCCTCGGTCAGGGACTAACTATGGCTACACCTTC.

The V and J genes are TRBV10-3 and TRBJ2-7; 9 bases are a match to TRBD1. Germline V gene sequence: CDR1 ENHRY, CDR2 SYGVKD. V was pared by 7 bases and J by 3 bases, with 4 bases of the junction left unmatched. The CDR3 has 13 amino acids. CDR3 in DNA: TGTGCCATCACCGAGACAGGGGGCTACGAGCAGTACTTC. It specifies CAITETGGYEQYF.

This rearrangement joins TRBV6-6 to TRBJ2-7; tentatively, D is TRBD1 (6 bases). The CDR3 is 12 residues long. Germline V gives CDR1 MNHNY, CDR2 SVGAGI (reference sequence). V lost 8 bases, J lost 4 bases, and 12 bases lay in between. Here the CDR3 reads CASGITGYEQYF. In DNA form, the CDR3 reads TGTGCCAGCGGTATTACAGGGTACGAGCAGTACTTC.

The chain uses TRBV28 and TRBJ1-5; D is uncertain. V gave up 5 bases and J gave up 3 bases, with 17 bases separating them. Germline V gives CDR1 MDHEN, CDR2 SYDVKM. CDR3 length equals 16 residues. CDR3: CASSGRSRGVNQPQHF. CDR3 sequence (DNA): TGTGCCAGCAGTGGTAGGTCGCGGGGAGTCAATCAGCCCCAGCATTTT.

The chain recombines TRBV5-4 with TRBJ1-6; 7 nucleotides align to TRBD1. Germline V CDR1 and CDR2: SGHNT, YYREEE (reference sequence). Germline trimming cut 5 bases from V and 7 bases from J; bases unmatched to any gene: 9. The CDR3 is made up of 15 amino acids. CDR3 in DNA: TGTGCCAGCAGTCCCGCGGGGACAGCAAATTCACCCCTCCACTTT. This sequence encodes CASSPAGTANSPLHF.

This sequence joins TRBV6-6 and TRBJ2-1; D is possibly TRBD2 (5 bases). Trimming took off 6 bases at V and 0 bases at J, with 12 bases between the two ends. Germline V CDR1 and CDR2: MNHNY, SVGAGI (reference sequence). The CDR3 consists of 15 residues. The CDR3 protein is CASRNRAGSYNEQFF. In nucleotides, the CDR3 is TGTGCCAGCAGAAACCGGGCGGGCTCCTACAATGAGCAGTTCTTC.

Only one count was recorded for this clone. The rearrangement uses TRBV5-6 and TRBJ2-3; possible D gene TRBD2, 7 bases. Trimming took 3 bases from V and 3 from J, leaving 14 bases between them. The CDR3 runs 15 residues. The germline gives CDR1 SGHDT, CDR2 YYEEEE. The CDR3 loop is CASSSQGRGTDTQYF. The CDR3 coding sequence is TGTGCCAGCAGCTCGCAGGGGAGGGGGACAGATACGCAGTATTTT.

The chain employs TRBV23-1 and TRBJ2-7, with a tentative D call TRBD2 (5 bases). TRBV23-1 qualifies as an ORF whose function is uncertain. V lost 5 bases and J lost 2, with 13 bases in between. The CDR3 spans 14 residues. As DNA, the CDR3 is TGCGCCAGCAGTTCCCCCCGGGGTCCCTACGAGCAGTACTTC. Residues: CASSSPRGPYEQYF.

This chain uses TRBV19 with TRBJ2-5; 9 bases agree with TRBD1. The assigned J gene may be wrong: the sequence end matches TRBJ2-7 better. Per the germline V gene, CDR1 is LNHDA and CDR2 is SQIVND (reference sequence). The CDR3 has 14 amino acids. CDR3: CASSRGQGINEQYF. The CDR3 nucleotides are TGTGCCAGTAGTAGGGGACAGGGTATAAACGAGCAGTACTTC.

The CDR3: CASSRGLEPDTQYF. The DNA for the CDR3 is TGTGCCAGCAGCAGGGGACTAGAACCAGATACGCAGTATTTT. The chain combines TRBV11-3 with TRBJ2-3; 8 bases are shared with TRBD2. Germline V gene data show CDR1 as SGHNT and CDR2 as YENEEA. After removal of 5 bases from V and 4 bases from J, the junction contained 5 bases not matched to a gene. The CDR3 runs 14 residues.

The genes are TRBV15 and TRBJ2-7; perhaps TRBD1 as D (6 bases). Looked up from germline, CDR1 is LNHNV and CDR2 is YYDKDF (reference sequence). The CDR3 sequence is 15 residues long. The V gene lost 4 bases and the J gene lost 3 bases, with 16 bases spanning the gap. The CDR3 loop is CATSISRGISYEQYF. The CDR3 DNA is TGTGCCACCAGCATTTCTAGGGGGATCAGCTACGAGCAGTACTTC.

This clone was observed a handful of times. This sequence joins TRBV6-5 and TRBJ1-3, with a possible D match to TRBD1 (5 bases). V was cut by 5 bases and J by 7 bases, with 12 bases left in between. Germline V gene lookup returns CDR1 MNHEY and CDR2 SVGAGI. There are 13 residues in the CDR3. CDR3 sequence (DNA): TGTGCCAGCAGTCCCGGGCGACAGAACACCATATATTTT. Amino acid sequence: CASSPGRQNTIYF.

This chain connects TRBV13 to TRBJ1-1; tentative D call: TRBD1 (5 bases). The CDR3 consists of 15 residues. CDR1 and CDR2 from the germline V gene are PRHDT and FYEKMQ (reference sequence). Trimming pared 4 bases from V and 0 bases from J, leaving 12 bases between. The CDR3 spells CASSSRRGLNTEAFF. The CDR3 DNA follows: TGTGCCAGCAGCTCGAGGAGGGGTTTGAACACTGAAGCTTTCTTT.

The chain is built from TRBV19 and TRBJ2-7; 10 bases are shared with TRBD2. This CDR3 has 19 residues. Germline lookup yields CDR1 LNHDA and CDR2 SQIVND (reference sequence). With V trimmed by 3 bases and J by 4 bases, 18 bases remained unmatched. Here the CDR3 reads CASSISTGATGTSVYEQYF. The CDR3 DNA is TGTGCCAGTAGTATTTCGACAGGGGCTACCGGGACTAGCGTTTACGAGCAGTACTTC.